The present T cell receptor beta chain was sequenced within a study of cytomegalovirus exposure and HLA in healthy donors. Study details: The Caucasian-associated ancestry cluster held 80% to 90% of 398 genotyped donors.

The V segment lost 6 bases and the J segment 3 bases; nucleotides outside the gene matches: 10. The CDR3 extends over 14 amino acids. Germline V gives CDR1 SQVTM, CDR2 ANQGSEA. The PCR ran on 60 Vbeta and 13 Jbeta primers. Some clones are missing from TCRdb's copy, which holds only in-frame ones; the method was immunoSEQ multiplex PCR. Here the sample table reports about 150,000 clones. As regards this clone: The antigen remains undetermined.

Study-wide results and caveats: Presence/absence analyses assumed roughly uniform sequencing depth across donors. Cytomegalovirus-associated status was assigned to roughly 160 TCR beta chains. The authors later found TCR association rates varying by HLA locus, with DRB1 most and HLA-C fewest.

Sequenced: PBMCs. V and J are TRBV29-1 and TRBJ1-2; 7 bases agree with TRBD1. The receptor comes from a man aged 30 to 45 in good health and CMV-seronegative. CDR3 sequence reads: CSVSRQGLDYGYTF. In DNA form, the CDR3 reads TGCAGCGTGTCAAGACAGGGCTTAGACTATGGCTACACCTTC.